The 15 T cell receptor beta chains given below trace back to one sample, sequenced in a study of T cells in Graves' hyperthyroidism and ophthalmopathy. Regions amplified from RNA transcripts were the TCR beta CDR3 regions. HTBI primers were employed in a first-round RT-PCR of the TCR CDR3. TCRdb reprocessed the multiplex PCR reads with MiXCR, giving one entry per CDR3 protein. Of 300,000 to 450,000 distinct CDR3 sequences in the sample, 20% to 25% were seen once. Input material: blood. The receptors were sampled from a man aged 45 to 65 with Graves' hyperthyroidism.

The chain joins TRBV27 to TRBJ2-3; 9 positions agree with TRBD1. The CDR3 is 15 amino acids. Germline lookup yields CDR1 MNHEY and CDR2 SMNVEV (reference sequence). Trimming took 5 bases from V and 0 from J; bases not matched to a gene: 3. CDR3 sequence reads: CASSNRGPSTDTQYF. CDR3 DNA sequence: TGTGCCAGCAGTAACAGGGGGCCCAGCACAGATACGCAGTATTTT.

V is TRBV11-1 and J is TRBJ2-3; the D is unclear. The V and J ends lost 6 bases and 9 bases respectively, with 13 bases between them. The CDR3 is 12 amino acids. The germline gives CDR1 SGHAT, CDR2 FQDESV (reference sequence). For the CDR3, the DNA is TGTGCCAGCAGTCTTTCTGCGGCGACGCAGTATTTT. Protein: CASSLSAATQYF.

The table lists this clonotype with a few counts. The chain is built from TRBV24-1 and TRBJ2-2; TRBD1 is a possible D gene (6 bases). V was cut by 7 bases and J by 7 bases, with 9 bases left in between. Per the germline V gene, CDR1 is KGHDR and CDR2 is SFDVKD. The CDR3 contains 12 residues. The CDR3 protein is CATRGAVGELFF. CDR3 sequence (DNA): TGTGCCACCAGGGGGGCAGTCGGGGAGCTGTTTTTT.

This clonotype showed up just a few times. The CDR3 is CASKTSVYQETQYF. The CDR3 DNA reads as TGTGCCAGCAAGACTAGCGTGTACCAAGAGACCCAGTACTTC. The chain combines TRBV2 with TRBJ2-5, with 8 bases matching TRBD2. CDR3 size: 14 residues. Germline CDR1 SNHLY, CDR2 FYNNEI. V shed 7 bases, J shed 0 bases, and the junction held 4 bases outside the gene matches.

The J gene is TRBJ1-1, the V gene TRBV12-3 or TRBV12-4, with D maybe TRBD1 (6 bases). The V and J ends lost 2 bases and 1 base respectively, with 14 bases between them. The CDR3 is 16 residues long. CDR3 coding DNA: TGTGCCAGCAGTTTATCGGTCGGGGGCGGGAACACTGAAGCTTTCTTT. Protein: CASSLSVGGGNTEAFF.

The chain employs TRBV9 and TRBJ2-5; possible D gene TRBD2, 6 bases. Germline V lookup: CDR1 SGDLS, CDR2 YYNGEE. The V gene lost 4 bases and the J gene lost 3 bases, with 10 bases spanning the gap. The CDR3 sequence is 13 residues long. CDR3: CASSPWGEETQYF. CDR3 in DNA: TGTGCCAGCAGCCCCTGGGGGGAAGAGACCCAGTACTTC.

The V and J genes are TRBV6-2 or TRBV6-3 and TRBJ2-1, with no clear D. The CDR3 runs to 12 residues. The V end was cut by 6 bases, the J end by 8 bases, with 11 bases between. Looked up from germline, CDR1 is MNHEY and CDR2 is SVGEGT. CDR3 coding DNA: TGTGCCAGCAGAGGCGGTAACTATGAGCAGTTCTTC. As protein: CASRGGNYEQFF.

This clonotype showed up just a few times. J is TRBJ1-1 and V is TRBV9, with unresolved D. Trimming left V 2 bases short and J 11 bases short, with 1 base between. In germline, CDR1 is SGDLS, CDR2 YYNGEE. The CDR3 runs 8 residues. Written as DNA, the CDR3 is TGTGCCAGCAGCGTGGCTTTCTTT. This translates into CASSVAFF.

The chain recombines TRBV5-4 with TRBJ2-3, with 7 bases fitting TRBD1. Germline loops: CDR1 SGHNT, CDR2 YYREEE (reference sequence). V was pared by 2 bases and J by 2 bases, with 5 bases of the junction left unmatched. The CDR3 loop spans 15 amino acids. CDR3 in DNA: TGTGCCAGCAGCTTAAGACAGGGCTTCACAGATACGCAGTATTTT. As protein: CASSLRQGFTDTQYF.

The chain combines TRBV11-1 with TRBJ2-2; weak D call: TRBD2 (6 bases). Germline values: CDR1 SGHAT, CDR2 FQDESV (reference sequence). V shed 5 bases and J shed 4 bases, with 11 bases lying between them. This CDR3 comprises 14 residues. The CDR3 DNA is TGTGCCAGCAGCCCGACTAGGGGCACCGGGGAGCTGTTTTTT. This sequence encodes CASSPTRGTGELFF.

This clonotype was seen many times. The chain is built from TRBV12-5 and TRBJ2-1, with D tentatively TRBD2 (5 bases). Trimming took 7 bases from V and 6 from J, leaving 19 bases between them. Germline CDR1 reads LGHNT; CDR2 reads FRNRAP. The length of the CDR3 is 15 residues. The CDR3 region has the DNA TGTGCTAGTGCCGTAGCGATCCAGCTTCCCAATGAGCAGTTCTTC. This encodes CASAVAIQLPNEQFF.

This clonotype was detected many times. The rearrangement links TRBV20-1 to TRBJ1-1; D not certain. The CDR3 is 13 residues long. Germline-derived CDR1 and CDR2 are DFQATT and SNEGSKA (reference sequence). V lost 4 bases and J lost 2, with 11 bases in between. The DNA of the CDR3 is TGCAGTGCTACTGTCGTAGCTAACACTGAAGCTTTCTTT. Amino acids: CSATVVANTEAFF.

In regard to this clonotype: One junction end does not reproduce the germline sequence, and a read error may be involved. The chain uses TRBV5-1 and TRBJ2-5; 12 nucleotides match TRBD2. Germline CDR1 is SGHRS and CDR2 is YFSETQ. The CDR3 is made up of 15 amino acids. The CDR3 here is CASSRGTSGQETQYF. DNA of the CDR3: TGTGCCAGTAGTAGAGGGACTAGCGGGCAAGAGACCCAGTACTTC.

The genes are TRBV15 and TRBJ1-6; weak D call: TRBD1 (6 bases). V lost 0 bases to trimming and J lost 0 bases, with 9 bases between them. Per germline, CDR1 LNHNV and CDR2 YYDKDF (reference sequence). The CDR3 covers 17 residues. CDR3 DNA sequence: TGTGCCACCAGCAGAGATAGGGGGGGCTCCTATAATTCACCCCTCCACTTT. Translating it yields CATSRDRGGSYNSPLHF. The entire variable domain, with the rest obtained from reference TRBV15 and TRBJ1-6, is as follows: DAMVIQNPRYQVTQFGKPVTLSCSQTLNHNVMYWYQQKSSQAPKLLFHYYDKDFNNEADTPDNFQSRRPNTSFCFLDIRSPGLGDTAMYLCATSRDRGGSYNSPLHFGNGTRLTVT.

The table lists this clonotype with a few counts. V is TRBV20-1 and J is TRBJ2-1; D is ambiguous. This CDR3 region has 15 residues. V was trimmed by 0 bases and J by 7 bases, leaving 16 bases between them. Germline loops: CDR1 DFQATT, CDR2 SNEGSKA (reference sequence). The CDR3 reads CSARDGNSFSNEQFF. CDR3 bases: TGCAGTGCTAGAGATGGTAATAGTTTCTCGAATGAGCAGTTCTTC.